This T cell receptor (beta chain) was sequenced during a study of OX40 agonist ivuxolimab in advanced cancers. Broader study findings: Within 6 weeks, CD4+ and CD8+ blood T cells expanded clonally at 0.1 to 3.0 mg/kg.

In the case of this clone: No antigen is known for it.

Profiled with immunoSEQ multiplex PCR; TCRdb holds only in-frame clones, not every one. The top ten clones hold about 1.3% of a sample with approximately 61,000 clones, around 90% of them seen once. Germline V lookup: CDR1 SGHRS, CDR2 YFSETQ. The CDR3 runs to 21 residues. V lost 4 bases, J lost 4 bases, and 33 bases lay in between. The chain recombines TRBV5-1 with TRBJ2-1, with a weak D call TRBD2 (6 bases). This TCR was recovered from an adult with an advanced solid tumor such as melanoma, head and neck, liver or kidney cancer. The sequencing used CD4+ or CD8+ T cells sorted from blood, collected in a trial of the OX40 agonist ivuxolimab. This chain's CDR3 is CASSPPIKLLRLGLDYNEQFF. For the CDR3, the DNA is TGCGCCAGCAGCCCCCCCATCAAGCTTCTCCGACTAGGGCTAGATTACAATGAGCAGTTCTTC.